The rows below give T cell receptor beta chains drawn from one sample of a study of kidney transplant recipient with SARS-CoV-2 infection. TCRdb re-analysed the reads in MiXCR, keeping a single row per CDR3 protein. The table lists about 250,000 distinct CDR3 sequences, 29% of them singletons. The sample consisted of a blood sample, taken at baseline and on day 111 from a kidney transplant recipient. The receptor source for this set is a male patient younger than 45 who had COVID-19 and was a kidney transplant recipient. Some T cells may be the graft donor's. Both conserved end residues are part of each CDR3. D genes are given only for firm matches. Only some rows state a clone size, as once, few, many or a class for expanded clones.

V	J	size	D	DNA	CDR3
TRBV5-6	TRBJ1-2	many	.	TGTGCCAGCCAGGGGCGCAATAGTCGAAAGACCTATGGCTACACCTTC	CASQGRNSRKTYGYTF
TRBV4-1	TRBJ2-3	.	.	TGCGCCAGCAGCCAGGCCGCGCGTAGCGGTTTCGGGGATTTT	CASSQAARSGFGDF
TRBV6-5	TRBJ2-5	many	.	TGTGCCAGCAATCCGCAGGACCAAGAGACCCAGTACTTC	CASNPQDQETQYF
TRBV5-1	TRBJ2-6	many	.	TGCGCCAGCAGCTGGGGCGACAGCTCTGGGGCCAACGTCCTGACTTTC	CASSWGDSSGANVLTF
TRBV6-2/TRBV6-3	TRBJ1-6	many	.	TGTGCCAGCAGTTACGAGGAGACAAAGAGCTCCTATAATTCACCCCTCCACTTT	CASSYEETKSSYNSPLHF
TRBV4-2	TRBJ2-7	many	.	TGTGCCAGCAGCCAAGAGACAGCGTTGTTAGCGGTGAGCTCCTACGAGCAGTACTTC	CASSQETALLAVSSYEQYF
TRBV7-8	TRBJ1-2	few	.	TGTGCCAGCAGCAAATCAGTGTTTACCCGAAAGACCTATGGCTACACCTTC	CASSKSVFTRKTYGYTF
TRBV6-8	TRBJ2-7	many	TRBD1	TGTGCCAGCAGCCGGGACAGCCATTACGAGCAGTACTTC	CASSRDSHYEQYF
TRBV15	TRBJ2-2	many	TRBD1	TGTGCCACCAGCAGAGATTGGGACAGCACCGGGGAGCTGTTTTTT	CATSRDWDSTGELFF
TRBV7-6	TRBJ1-2	many	.	TGTGCCAGCAGCGTGCATTCTGAATCTCGAAAGACCTATGGCTACACCTTC	CASSVHSESRKTYGYTF
TRBV7-9	TRBJ1-5	many	.	TGTGCCAGCAGCTCCATGCAGAGCAATCAGCCCCAGCATTTT	CASSSMQSNQPQHF
TRBV7-2	TRBJ2-5	.	TRBD2	TGTGCCAGCAGCCGGCCCACCGGGACTAGCGGGGTTGTCTTC	CASSRPTGTSGVVF
TRBV4-1	TRBJ2-3	.	.	TGCGCCAGCAGCCAAGTGGCCCCCCACACAGATACGCAGTATTTT	CASSQVAPHTDTQYF
TRBV28	TRBJ1-2	many	.	TGTGCCAGCAGTTTATTTTTGAGGGCAGGGAACTATGGCTACACCTTC	CASSLFLRAGNYGYTF
TRBV30	TRBJ1-5	many	.	TGTGCCTGGGCCGACAGGTTTAATCAGCCCCAGCATTTT	CAWADRFNQPQHF
TRBV6-8	TRBJ1-2	many	.	TGTGCCAGCAGTTTTATGCTACGCTCTAGAAAGACCTATGGCTACACCTTC	CASSFMLRSRKTYGYTF
TRBV5-1	TRBJ1-2	.	TRBD1	TGCGCCAGCAGCGACCGGGACAGGGGTTATTCGTATGGCTACACCTTC	CASSDRDRGYSYGYTF
TRBV5-4	TRBJ2-4	.	TRBD1	TGTGGCAGCAGCTTGGGGACAGGGGTTAAAAACATTCAGTACTTC	CGSSLGTGVKNIQYF
TRBV11-1	TRBJ1-2	many	.	TGTGCCAGCAGCCACTACTCTAAGGCTGGAAAGACCTATGGCTACACCTTC	CASSHYSKAGKTYGYTF
TRBV20-1	TRBJ1-5	many	.	TGCAGTGCTAGTGAATACGGGGATCAGCCCCAGCATTTT	CSASEYGDQPQHF
TRBV7-6	TRBJ1-2	.	.	TGTGCCAGCAGCTACACAATTGAATCTCGAAAGACCTATGGCTACACCTTC	CASSYTIESRKTYGYTF
TRBV4-2	TRBJ1-2	.	.	TGTGCCAGCAGCACCGAATACAAAGGTTGGAAGACCTATGGCTACACCTTC	CASSTEYKGWKTYGYTF
TRBV7-6	TRBJ1-1	.	.	TGTGCCAGCGGCCCCCGGGCCCGGAACACTGAAGCTTTCTTT	CASGPRARNTEAFF